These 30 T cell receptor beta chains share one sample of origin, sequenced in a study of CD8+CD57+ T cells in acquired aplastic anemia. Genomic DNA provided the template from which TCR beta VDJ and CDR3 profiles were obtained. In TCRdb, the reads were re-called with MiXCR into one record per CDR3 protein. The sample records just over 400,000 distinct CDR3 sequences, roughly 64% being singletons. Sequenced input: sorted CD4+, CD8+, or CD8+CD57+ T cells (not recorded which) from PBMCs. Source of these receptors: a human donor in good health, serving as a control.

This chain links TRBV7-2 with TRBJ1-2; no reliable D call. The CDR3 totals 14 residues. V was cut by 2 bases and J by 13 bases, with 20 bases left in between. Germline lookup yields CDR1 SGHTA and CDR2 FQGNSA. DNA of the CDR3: TGTGCCAGCAGCTTAATGACTGGGCAGAAGGCATCCACCTTC. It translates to CASSLMTGQKASTF. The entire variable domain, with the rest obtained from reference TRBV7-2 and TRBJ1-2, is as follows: GAGVSQSPSNKVTEKGKDVELRCDPISGHTALYWYRQSLGQGLEFLIYFQGNSAPDKSGLPSDRFSAERTGGSVSTLTIQRTQQEDSAVYLCASSLMTGQKASTFGSGTRLTVV.

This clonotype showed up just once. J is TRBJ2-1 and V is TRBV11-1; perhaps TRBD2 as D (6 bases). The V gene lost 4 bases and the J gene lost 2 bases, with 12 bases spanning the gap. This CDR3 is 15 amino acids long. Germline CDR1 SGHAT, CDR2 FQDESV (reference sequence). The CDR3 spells CASSSDSGTYNEQFF. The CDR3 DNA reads TGTGCCAGCAGCTCCGATAGCGGAACCTACAATGAGCAGTTCTTC.

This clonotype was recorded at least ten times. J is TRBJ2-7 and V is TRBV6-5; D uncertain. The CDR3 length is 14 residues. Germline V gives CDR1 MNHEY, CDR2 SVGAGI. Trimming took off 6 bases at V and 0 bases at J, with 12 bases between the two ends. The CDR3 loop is CASSMTPSSYEQYF. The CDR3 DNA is TGTGCCAGCAGCATGACCCCTAGCTCCTACGAGCAGTACTTC.

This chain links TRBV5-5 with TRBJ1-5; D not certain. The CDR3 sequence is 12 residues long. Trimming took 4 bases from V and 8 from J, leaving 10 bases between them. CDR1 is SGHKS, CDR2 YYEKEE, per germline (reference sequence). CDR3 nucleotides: TGTGCCAGCAGCGTCGCGCGAGAGCCCCAGCATTTT. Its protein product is CASSVAREPQHF. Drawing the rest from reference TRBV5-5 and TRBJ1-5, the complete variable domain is DAGVTQSPTHLIKTRGQQVTLRCSPISGHKSVSWYQQVLGQGPQFIFQYYEKEERGRGNFPDRFSARQFPNYSSELNVNALLLGDSALYLCASSVAREPQHFGDGTRLSIL.

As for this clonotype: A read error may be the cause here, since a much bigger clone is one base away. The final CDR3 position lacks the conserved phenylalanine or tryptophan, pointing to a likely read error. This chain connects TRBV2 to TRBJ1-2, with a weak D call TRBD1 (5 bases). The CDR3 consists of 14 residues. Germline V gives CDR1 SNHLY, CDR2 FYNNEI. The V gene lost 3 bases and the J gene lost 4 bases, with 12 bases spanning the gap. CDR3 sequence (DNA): TGTGCCAGCAGTGATCCAGGGCGAGCCTATGGCTACACCCTC. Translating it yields CASSDPGRAYGYTL.

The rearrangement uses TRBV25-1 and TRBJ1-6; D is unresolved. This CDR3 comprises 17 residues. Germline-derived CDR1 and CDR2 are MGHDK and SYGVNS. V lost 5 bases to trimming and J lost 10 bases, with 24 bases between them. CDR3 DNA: TGTGCCAGCAGTACGGTCGAGAAAGTGACCCCTGTGTCACCCCTCCACTTT. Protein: CASSTVEKVTPVSPLHF.

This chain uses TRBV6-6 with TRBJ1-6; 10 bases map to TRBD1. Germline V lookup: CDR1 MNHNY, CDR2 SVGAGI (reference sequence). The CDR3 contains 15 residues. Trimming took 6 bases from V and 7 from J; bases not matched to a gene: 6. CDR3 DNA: TGTGCCAGCAGACGGGACAGGGGAAGGAATTCACCCCTCCACTTT. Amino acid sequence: CASRRDRGRNSPLHF.

The CDR3 loop reads CASSLGRGSETYF. CDR3 coding DNA: TGTGCCAGCAGCTTAGGTCGAGGCAGCGAGACGTACTTC. The chain recombines TRBV7-3 with TRBJ2-7; D ambiguous. The V gene's germline CDR1 is SGHTA and CDR2 FQGTGA. The CDR3 runs 13 residues. Trimming cost V 2 bases and J 12 bases, with 17 bases left between them. The full variable domain, rest sourced from reference TRBV7-3 and TRBJ2-7, is GAGVSQTPSNKVTEKGKYVELRCDPISGHTALYWYRQSLGQGPEFLIYFQGTGAADDSGLPNDRFFAVRPEGSVSTLKIQRTERGDSAVYLCASSLGRGSETYFGPGTRLTVT.

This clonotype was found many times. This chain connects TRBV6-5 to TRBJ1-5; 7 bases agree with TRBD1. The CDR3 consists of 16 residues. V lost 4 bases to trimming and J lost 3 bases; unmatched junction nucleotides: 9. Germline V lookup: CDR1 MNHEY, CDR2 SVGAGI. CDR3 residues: CASSSLTGSFNQPQHF. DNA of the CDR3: TGTGCCAGCAGTTCCTTGACAGGGAGCTTCAATCAGCCCCAGCATTTT.

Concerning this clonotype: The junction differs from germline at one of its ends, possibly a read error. CDR3 in DNA: TGTGCCAGCGGCTTAAATCCCTACGAGCAGTACTTC. This gives the protein CASGLNPYEQYF. The chain combines TRBV7-2 with TRBJ2-7; D gene unclear. This CDR3 contains 12 residues. Germline V gives CDR1 SGHTA, CDR2 FQGNSA.

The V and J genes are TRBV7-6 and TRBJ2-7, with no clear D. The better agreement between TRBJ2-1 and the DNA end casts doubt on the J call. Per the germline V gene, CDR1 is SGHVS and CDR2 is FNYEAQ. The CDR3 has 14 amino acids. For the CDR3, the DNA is TGTGCCAGCAGCTTACAGGAGTTCCGGTCGGAGCAGTTCTTC. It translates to CASSLQEFRSEQFF.

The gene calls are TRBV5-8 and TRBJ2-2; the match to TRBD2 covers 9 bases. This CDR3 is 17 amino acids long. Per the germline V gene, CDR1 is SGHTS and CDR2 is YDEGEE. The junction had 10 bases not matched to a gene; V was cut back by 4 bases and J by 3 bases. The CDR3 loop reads CASSTPLVAGDTGELFF. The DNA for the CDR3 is TGTGCCAGCAGCACCCCACTAGTAGCGGGGGACACCGGGGAGCTGTTTTTT.

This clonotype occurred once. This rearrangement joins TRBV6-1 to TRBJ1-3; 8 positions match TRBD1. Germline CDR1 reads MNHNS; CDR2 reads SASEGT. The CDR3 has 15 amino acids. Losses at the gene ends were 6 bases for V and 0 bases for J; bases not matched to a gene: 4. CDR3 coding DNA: TGTGCCAGCAGCGATACAGGGGGCTCTGGAAACACCATATATTTT. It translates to CASSDTGGSGNTIYF.

As DNA, the CDR3 is TGTGCCAGCAGCGTAGAGTGGCGGAGCGCCTACGAGCATGGCTACACCTTC. Translation gives CASSVEWRSAYEHGYTF. The rearrangement uses TRBV9 and TRBJ1-2; D is unclear. V shed 0 bases and J shed 6 bases, with 21 bases lying between them. This CDR3 contains 17 residues. Per germline, CDR1 SGDLS and CDR2 YYNGEE.

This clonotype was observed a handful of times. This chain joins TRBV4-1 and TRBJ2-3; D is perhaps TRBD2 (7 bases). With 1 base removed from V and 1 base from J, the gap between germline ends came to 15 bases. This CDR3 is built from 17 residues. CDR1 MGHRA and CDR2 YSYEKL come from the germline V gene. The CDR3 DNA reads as TGCGCCAGCAGCCAAGGGTGGGGGGGGCTGGGCACAGATACGCAGTATTTT. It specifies CASSQGWGGLGTDTQYF.

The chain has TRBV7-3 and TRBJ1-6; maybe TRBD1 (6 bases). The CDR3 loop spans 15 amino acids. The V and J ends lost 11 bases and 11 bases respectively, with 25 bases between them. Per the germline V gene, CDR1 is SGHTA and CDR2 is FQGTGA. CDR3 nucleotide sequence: TGTGCCTGGAGCGGGAGCGGGGGCAGGGGCACACCCCTCCACTTT. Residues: CAWSGSGGRGTPLHF.

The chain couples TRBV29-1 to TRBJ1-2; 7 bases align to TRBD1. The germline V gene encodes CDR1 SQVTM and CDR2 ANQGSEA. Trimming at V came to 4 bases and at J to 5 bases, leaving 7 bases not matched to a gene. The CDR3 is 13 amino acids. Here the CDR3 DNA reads TGCAGCGTTGTGGCAGGGGGTCAGTATGGCTACACCTTC. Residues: CSVVAGGQYGYTF.

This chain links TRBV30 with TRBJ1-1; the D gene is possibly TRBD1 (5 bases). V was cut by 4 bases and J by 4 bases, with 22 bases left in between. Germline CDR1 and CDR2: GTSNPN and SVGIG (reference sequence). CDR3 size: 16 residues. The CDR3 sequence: CAWTNPRGYQTTEAFF. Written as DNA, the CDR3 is TGTGCCTGGACAAACCCTCGGGGGTACCAGACCACTGAAGCTTTCTTT.

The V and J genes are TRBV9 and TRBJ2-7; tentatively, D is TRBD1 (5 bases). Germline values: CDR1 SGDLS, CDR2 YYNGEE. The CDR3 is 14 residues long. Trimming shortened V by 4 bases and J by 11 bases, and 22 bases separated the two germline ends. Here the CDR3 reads CASSFSYSGPQEYF. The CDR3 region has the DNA TGTGCCAGCAGCTTCAGTTATAGTGGCCCACAGGAGTACTTC.

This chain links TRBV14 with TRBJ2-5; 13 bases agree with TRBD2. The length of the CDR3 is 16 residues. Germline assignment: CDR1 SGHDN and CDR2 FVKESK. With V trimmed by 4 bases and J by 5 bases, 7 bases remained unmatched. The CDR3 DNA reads TGTGCCAGCAGCCCACGGACTAGCGGGGGATGGGAGACCCAGTACTTC. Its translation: CASSPRTSGGWETQYF.

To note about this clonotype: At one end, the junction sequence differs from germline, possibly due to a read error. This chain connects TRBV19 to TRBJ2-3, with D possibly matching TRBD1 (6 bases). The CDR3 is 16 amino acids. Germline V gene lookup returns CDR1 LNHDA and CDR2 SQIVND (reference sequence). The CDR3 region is CASSISDRPFEDTQDF. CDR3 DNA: TGTGCCAGTAGTATTAGTGACAGGCCGTTCGAAGATACGCAGGATTTT. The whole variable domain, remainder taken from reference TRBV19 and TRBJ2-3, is DGGITQSPKYLFRKEGQNVTLSCEQNLNHDAMYWYRQDPGQGLRLIYYSQIVNDFQKGDIAEGYSVSREKKESFPLTVTSAQKNPTAFYLCASSISDRPFEDTQDFGPGTRLTVL.

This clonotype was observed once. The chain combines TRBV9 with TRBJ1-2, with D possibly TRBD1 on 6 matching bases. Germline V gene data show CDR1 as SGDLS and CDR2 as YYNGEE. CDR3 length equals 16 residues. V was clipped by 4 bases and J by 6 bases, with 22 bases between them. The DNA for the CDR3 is TGTGCCAGCAGCTTCGATTGCAGGGGAGGTTTTCATGGCTACACCTTC. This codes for CASSFDCRGGFHGYTF.

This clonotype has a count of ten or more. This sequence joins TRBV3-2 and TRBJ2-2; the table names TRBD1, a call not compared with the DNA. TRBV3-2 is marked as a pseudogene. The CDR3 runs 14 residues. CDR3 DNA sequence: TGTGCCAGCAGCCGGGACAGCCGCACCGGGGAGCTGTTTTTT. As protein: CASSRDSRTGELFF.

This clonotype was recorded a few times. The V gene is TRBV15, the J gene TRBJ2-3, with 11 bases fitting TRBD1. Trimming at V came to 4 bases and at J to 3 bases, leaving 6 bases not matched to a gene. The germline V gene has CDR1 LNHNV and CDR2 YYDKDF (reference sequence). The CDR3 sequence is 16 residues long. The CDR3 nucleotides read TGTGCCACCAGCAAACGGACAGGGGGCGCGACAGATACGCAGTATTTT. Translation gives CATSKRTGGATDTQYF.

The CDR3 loop reads CASSLLDRWNTEAFF. The CDR3 DNA is TGTGCCAGCAGCCTTCTAGACAGGTGGAACACTGAAGCTTTCTTT. The chain employs TRBV7-2 and TRBJ1-1; TRBD1 is a possible D gene (6 bases). V lost 5 bases and J lost 1, with 14 bases in between. This CDR3 spans 15 amino acids. CDR1 and CDR2 (germline): SGHTA, FQGNSA.

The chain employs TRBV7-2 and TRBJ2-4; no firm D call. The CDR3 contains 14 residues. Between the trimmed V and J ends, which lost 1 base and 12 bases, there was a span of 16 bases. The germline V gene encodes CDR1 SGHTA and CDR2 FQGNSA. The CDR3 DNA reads TGTGCCAGCAGCTTAGGGGCGTGGGGATTCGATCAGTACTTC. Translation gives CASSLGAWGFDQYF. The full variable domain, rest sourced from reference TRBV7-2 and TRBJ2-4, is GAGVSQSPSNKVTEKGKDVELRCDPISGHTALYWYRQSLGQGLEFLIYFQGNSAPDKSGLPSDRFSAERTGGSVSTLTIQRTQQEDSAVYLCASSLGAWGFDQYFGAGTRLSVL.

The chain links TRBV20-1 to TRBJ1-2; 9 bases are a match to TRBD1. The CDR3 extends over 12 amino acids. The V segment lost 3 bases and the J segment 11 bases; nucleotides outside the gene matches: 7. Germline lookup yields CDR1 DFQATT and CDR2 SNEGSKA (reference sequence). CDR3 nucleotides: TGCAGTGCTAGTCCAGGACAGGGGCCGTACACCTTC. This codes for CSASPGQGPYTF.

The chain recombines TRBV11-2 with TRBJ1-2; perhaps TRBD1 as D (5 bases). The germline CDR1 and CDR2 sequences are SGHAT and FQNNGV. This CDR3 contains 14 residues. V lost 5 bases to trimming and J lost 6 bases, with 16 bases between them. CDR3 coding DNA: TGTGCCAGCAGCCCCGGGGCGGCCAGGGATGGCTACACCTTC. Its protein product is CASSPGAARDGYTF.

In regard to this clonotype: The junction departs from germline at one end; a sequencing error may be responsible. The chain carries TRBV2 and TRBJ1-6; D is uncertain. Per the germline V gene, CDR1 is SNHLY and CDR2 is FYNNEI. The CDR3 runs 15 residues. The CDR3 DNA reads TGTGCCAGCAGCGTGGGTGGAAAGCCTCCCCCGCACCTCCGCTTT. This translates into CASSVGGKPPPHLRF.

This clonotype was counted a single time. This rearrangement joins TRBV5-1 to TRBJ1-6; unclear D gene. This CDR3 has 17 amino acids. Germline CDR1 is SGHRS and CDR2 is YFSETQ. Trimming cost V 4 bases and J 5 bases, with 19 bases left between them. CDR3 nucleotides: TGCGCCAGCAGCCCGGAGGGCAACTCTGGAGATAATTCACCCCTCCACTTT. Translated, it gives CASSPEGNSGDNSPLHF.